This T cell receptor beta chain was captured in a study of blood T cell repertoires in COVID-19. Study summary: The origin of the acute and convalescent COVID-19 samples was the United States, Italy and Spain. PBMCs, B-cell-depleted T cells, or T cells were the source of the cDNA or gDNA that made up the material.

Per the authors' pipeline: Using reference gene primer amplification, nucleated cell counts were estimated. TCRdb's copy holds only in-frame clones and misses some; the assay was immunoSEQ multiplex PCR. The V and J calls and clone size were taken over from that table, and D and trimming were inferred from the DNA. The sample includes roughly 290,000 clones, 80% to 85% seen only once; the top ten take around 14%. This CDR3 spans 15 amino acids. V lost 4 bases to trimming and J lost 5 bases, with 15 bases between them. CDR1 is LNHDA, CDR2 SQIVND, per germline (reference sequence). This chain joins TRBV19 and TRBJ1-5; D might be TRBD1 (6 bases). This TCR came from a person aged 65-85 years with COVID-19, enrolled during active disease. Sequencing input: peripheral blood. The CDR3 bases are TGTGCCAGTAGTACCGATCGGGACAAGTATCAGCCCCAGCATTTT. As protein: CASSTDRDKYQPQHF. The complete variable domain, with remaining parts taken from reference TRBV19 and TRBJ1-5, reads DGGITQSPKYLFRKEGQNVTLSCEQNLNHDAMYWYRQDPGQGLRLIYYSQIVNDFQKGDIAEGYSVSREKKESFPLTVTSAQKNPTAFYLCASSTDRDKYQPQHFGDGTRLSIL.